Below are 10 T cell receptor beta chains sequenced from a single sample in a study of Tregs in tolerant kidney transplant recipients. TCRdb's table, derived via immunoSEQ multiplex PCR, lists solely in-frame clones and lacks some. The profile shows about 64,000 clones, around 87% of them singletons. Mixed chimerism was transient after nonmyeloablative marrow transplants from related graft donors. This sample comprised CD4+ T cells from blood (PBMCs), obtained 6 months after the transplant. Receptor source: a human patient who received a combined kidney and bone marrow transplant. Some of these T cells may belong to the graft donor.

V and J are TRBV18 and TRBJ2-7; D might be TRBD2 (5 bases). CDR3 length equals 15 residues. V lost 3 bases and J lost 5, with 17 bases in between. Germline V gene lookup returns CDR1 KGHSH and CDR2 LQKENI. The CDR3 sequence: CASSPMVGVVHEQYF. As DNA, the CDR3 is TGTGCCAGCTCACCCATGGTCGGGGTAGTCCACGAGCAGTACTTC.

CDR3 region: CASSLETGGYEQYF. DNA for the CDR3: TGCGCCAGCAGCTTGGAAACAGGGGGCTACGAGCAGTACTTC. The rearrangement links TRBV5-1 to TRBJ2-7; 8 nucleotides agree with TRBD1. V shed 0 bases, J shed 3 bases, and the junction held 2 bases outside the gene matches. The CDR3 consists of 14 residues. Germline assignment: CDR1 SGHRS and CDR2 YFSETQ.

The genes are TRBV7-2 and TRBJ2-7, with a tentative D call TRBD1 (6 bases). The germline V gene has CDR1 SGHTA and CDR2 FQGNSA. V lost 5 bases, J lost 6 bases, and 14 bases lay in between. The CDR3 is 13 amino acids. The CDR3 DNA sequence: TGTGCCAGCAGCCGCAGACAGGATGCCGAGCAGTACTTC. Translated, it gives CASSRRQDAEQYF.

The chain joins TRBV5-1 to TRBJ2-7, with no clear D. The CDR3 covers 14 residues. The V and J ends lost 2 bases and 5 bases respectively, with 14 bases between them. CDR1 and CDR2 from the germline V gene are SGHRS and YFSETQ. CDR3 residues: CASSFLATVDEQYF. The CDR3 DNA reads TGCGCCAGCAGCTTCCTGGCAACAGTGGACGAGCAGTACTTC.

The V gene is TRBV9, the J gene TRBJ2-7; 7 bases agree with TRBD1. This CDR3 has 14 residues. With V trimmed by 3 bases and J by 4 bases, 7 bases remained unmatched. The germline V gene has CDR1 SGDLS and CDR2 YYNGEE. This chain's CDR3 is CASSARGGSYEQYF. The CDR3 DNA reads TGTGCCAGCAGCGCTCGAGGGGGCAGTTACGAGCAGTACTTC.

The chain carries TRBV10-3 and TRBJ2-7, with 8 positions matching TRBD1. The CDR3 contains 13 residues. In germline, CDR1 is ENHRY, CDR2 SYGVKD. Germline trimming cut 8 bases from V and 1 base from J; bases unmatched to any gene: 4. The CDR3 nucleotides are TGTGCCATCGGACGGACAGGGTCCTACGAGCAGTACTTC. Protein sequence: CAIGRTGSYEQYF.

J is TRBJ1-3 and V is TRBV2; D is unclear. The CDR3 is 14 amino acids. Germline loops: CDR1 SNHLY, CDR2 FYNNEI. V was trimmed by 6 bases and J by 1 base, leaving 10 bases between them. CDR3 sequence reads: CASRPRHSGNTIYF. In DNA, the CDR3 is TGTGCCAGCAGGCCCAGACATTCTGGAAACACCATATATTTT.

The chain combines TRBV11-1 with TRBJ2-3; 9 nucleotides line up with TRBD1. The CDR3 length is 14 residues. V was pared by 5 bases and J by 2 bases, with 2 bases of the junction left unmatched. Germline V lookup: CDR1 SGHAT, CDR2 FQDESV (reference sequence). CDR3 sequence (DNA): TGTGCCAGCAGCAGGGACAGGGACACAGATACGCAGTATTTT. The encoded protein is CASSRDRDTDTQYF. Filled out from reference TRBV11-1 and TRBJ2-3, the complete variable domain reads EAEVAQSPRYKITEKSQAVAFWCDPISGHATLYWYRQILGQGPELLVQFQDESVVDDSQLPKDRFSAERLKGVDSTLKIQPAELGDSAMYLCASSRDRDTDTQYFGPGTRLTVL.

The chain is built from TRBV29-1 and TRBJ2-5; tentative D call: TRBD1 (6 bases). This CDR3 is 14 amino acids long. Trimming cost V 6 bases and J 0 bases, with 14 bases left between them. Germline CDR1 reads SQVTM; CDR2 reads ANQGSEA. This CDR3 is CSVVDSRYQETQYF. Written as DNA, the CDR3 is TGCAGCGTAGTGGACAGCAGGTACCAAGAGACCCAGTACTTC.

There are a few counts of this clone. The rearrangement joins TRBV29-1 to TRBJ1-4; 9 nucleotides align to TRBD1. The trim removed 8 bases at V and 3 bases at J, leaving 7 bases unmatched. The CDR3 sequence is 14 residues long. Germline values: CDR1 SQVTM, CDR2 ANQGSEA. The DNA of the CDR3 is TGCAGCACCGGAACAGGGGGCCCTAATGAAAAACTGTTTTTT. Its translation is CSTGTGGPNEKLFF.